The present T cell receptor beta chain was sequenced within a study of shared clonotypes between healthy human individuals (TCRdb year 2020). For the wider study: A couple of women and a few men aged 18 to 49 years were included in the cohort. For each donor, CD4 naive and CD4 memory were each run on three plates, CD8 naive on two plates, and CD8 memory on one plate. To estimate repertoire size and how much clonotype sharing occurs between individuals, the study deeply sequenced the blood TCR repertoires of roughly 5 healthy adults. To increase sequencing depth and limit assay-specific biases, different laboratories used diverse techniques to prepare libraries and sequence TCR repertoires. Per donor, leukapheresis produced somewhere between about 0.8 and 9 billion PBMCs. General findings and caveats noted by the study authors: Sampling was restricted to blood, and TCR repertoires in tissues likely differ from the TCR repertoires found in blood. Pairwise subsampling led to the expectation that sequencing depth would affect the degree of clonotype sharing among donors. Because the study included only a small number of donors, the genetic and exposure-history diversity represented was limited. Naive subsets generally had larger estimated clonotype richness than memory subsets did. Higher generation probabilities were observed for clonotypes shared by all four sorted-subset donors than for non-shared clonotypes. Even with the large sequencing depth, rarefaction of the sorted-subset datasets indicated that sequencing was incomplete. Sharing across a handful of donors was observed for approximately 5% of naive CD4, 3.5% of naive CD8, over 2% of memory CD4, and roughly 0.43% of memory CD8 clonotypes.

Using the deep immunoSEQ assay, TCR CDR3 regions were amplified from genomic DNA by multiplex PCR. Genomic DNA extracted from each cell subset was distributed evenly over all wells of several immunoSEQ 96-well plates, and each plate served as one replicate. For sorted subsets, around 200 ng genomic DNA, equal to 30,000 to 35,000 T cell genomes, was loaded into each replicate PCR. The purified libraries were quantified using a Qubit 3.0 fluorometer, sized with a Bioanalyzer 2100, and then quantified again using the KAPA Library Quantification kit. A separate single-read 150-cycle Illumina NextSeq 550 flow cell was used to sequence each immunoSEQ 96-well plate. In the authors' own workflow: Because the immunoSEQ output held only junctional sequences and lacked quality scores, the filtering could not match the filtering applied to full-length reads. To assign V/J genes and CDR3, sequences were annotated using PyIR, a Python wrapper for IgBLAST v1.9, with IMGT germline references. Reads with weak V/J assignments (E-value above 1e-6), missing CDR3, stop codons, out-of-frame junctions, or ambiguous translated residues were removed. V3J clonotypes were defined as sequences sharing an identical inferred V gene, J gene, and CDR3 amino acid sequence. Percentage overlap between repertoires was computed as shared unique clonotypes divided by the size of the smaller repertoire. Repertoire richness was assessed with RTK rarefaction, the Chao1 estimator, and Recon v2.1 estimates of unobserved clonotypes. OLGA was used to compute generation probabilities for all TCRbeta clonotypes that the gDNA method yielded from a few donors. The source is immuneACCESS, and TCRdb retained only in-frame sequences with V and J called. Part of the clones is not carried over; for the studies checked, unresolved V genes explain less than half of this, and the remainder is unexplained. V and J calls and clone size follow that table, whereas D and trimming were derived from the DNA. This sample is represented by millions of clones; around 90% of them were singletons. Around 0.14% of the sample is taken by the ten largest.

The donors were healthy, HIV-negative adults who had no recently reported acute infections or vaccinations. Every donor was a Caucasian adult living in Nashville, Tennessee, USA. CD4+ T cells were enriched through magnetic negative selection, after which naive cells were positively selected on CD45RA and the remaining negative fraction served as the memory subset. Blood was obtained by leukapheresis, after which PBMCs were separated by Ficoll-Histopaque density gradient centrifugation and cryopreserved in liquid nitrogen vapor phase. Analytical flow cytometry was used to check the purity and quantity of every magnetically sorted T cell population. Genomic DNA was isolated from every sorted fraction and measured by UV absorbance on a Nanodrop 2000c. Remarks on this clone: The target of this receptor is not known. Per-base qualities were not stored, and no clone one base away is much larger.

This TCR derives from a man between 18 and 29 years old in good health. Sequencing was carried out using naive CD4+ T cells sorted from blood. In light of the paper, this sample's cell subset or site label describes: CD45RA+ positively selected.

The CDR3 region reads CASSEGVGGGIYGYTF. The DNA sequence is TGTGCCAGCAGTGAAGGAGTAGGGGGCGGTATCTATGGCTACACCTTC. Rearrangement joined TRBV6-1 to TRBJ1-2; 7 bases in the junction line up with TRBD1. The CDR3, from cysteine to phenylalanine, totals 16 residues. The CDR3 DNA has 48 bases and is translated from base 1. Based on the germline V gene, the CDR1 and CDR2 sequences are MNHNS and SASEGT. Germline trimming: 1 base from V, 4 bases from J; junction bases outside gene matches: 9.